Below, 2 T cell receptor beta chains from the same sample are listed, as sequenced in a study of T cells after yellow fever vaccination. MiXCR was run by TCRdb on the 5' RACE reads, yielding one entry per CDR3 protein. The table records 150,000 or so distinct CDR3 sequences, 6.6% of them present only once. Sequenced here: CD4+ T cells sorted from PBMCs, sampled 10 days after the yellow fever booster vaccination. These receptors were obtained from a man aged 30-40 years who received the YFV17D yellow fever vaccine.

Many counts were recorded for this clonotype. The rearrangement uses TRBV12-3 or TRBV12-4 and TRBJ2-5; 8 bases are a match to TRBD1. Trimming took 5 bases from V and 6 from J; bases not matched to a gene: 5. The CDR3 covers 13 residues. CDR3 coding DNA: TGTGCCAGCAGTCCAGGGGGCGGAAAGACCCAGTACTTC. Translating it yields CASSPGGGKTQYF.

In this sample, this clonotype turned up many times. The chain uses TRBV12-3 or TRBV12-4 and TRBJ1-2, with D perhaps TRBD1 (5 bases). This CDR3 contains 16 residues. V lost 1 base to trimming and J lost 1 base, with 13 bases between them. CDR3 sequence reads: CASSLGPGGDNYGYTF. Here the CDR3 DNA reads TGTGCCAGCAGTTTAGGTCCGGGGGGAGATAACTATGGCTACACCTTC.